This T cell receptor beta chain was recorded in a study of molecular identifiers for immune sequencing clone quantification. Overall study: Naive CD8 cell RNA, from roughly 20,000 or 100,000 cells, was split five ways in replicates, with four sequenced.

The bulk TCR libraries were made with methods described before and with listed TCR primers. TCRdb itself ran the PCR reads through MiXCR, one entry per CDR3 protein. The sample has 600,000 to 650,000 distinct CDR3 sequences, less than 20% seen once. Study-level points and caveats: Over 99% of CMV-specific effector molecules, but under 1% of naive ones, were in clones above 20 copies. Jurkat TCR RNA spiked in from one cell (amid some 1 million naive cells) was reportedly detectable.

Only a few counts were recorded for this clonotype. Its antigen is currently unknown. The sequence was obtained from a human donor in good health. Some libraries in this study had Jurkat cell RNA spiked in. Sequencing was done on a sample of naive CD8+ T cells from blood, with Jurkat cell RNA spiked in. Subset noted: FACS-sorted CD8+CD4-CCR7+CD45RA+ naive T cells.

CDR3 sequence reads: CASSLDWGAAGGGEQYF. CDR3 sequence (DNA): TGTGCCAGCAGCTTAGATTGGGGGGCAGCGGGAGGGGGCGAGCAGTACTTC. The genes are TRBV7-2 and TRBJ2-7; TRBD2 aligns across 10 bases. The germline V gene encodes CDR1 SGHTA and CDR2 FQGNSA. CDR3 size: 17 residues. With 1 base clipped from V and 6 bases from J, the junction kept 12 bases outside the gene matches. Full variable domain (missing parts from reference TRBV7-2 and TRBJ2-7): GAGVSQSPSNKVTEKGKDVELRCDPISGHTALYWYRQSLGQGLEFLIYFQGNSAPDKSGLPSDRFSAERTGGSVSTLTIQRTQQEDSAVYLCASSLDWGAAGGGEQYFGPGTRLTVT.